A single sample gave rise to the 8 T cell receptor beta chains below, sequenced in a study of blood T cell repertoires in COVID-19. Clones were sequenced by immunoSEQ multiplex PCR, and TCRdb holds only the in-frame ones, with some missing. The table has some 83,000 clones, approximately 86% seen once; the top ten hold approximately 8%. Sequencing was carried out using peripheral blood. The receptor set was obtained from a man older than 75 with active or convalescent COVID-19.

The V call is TRBV4-2, the J call TRBJ2-1; TRBD2 might be the D (6 bases). Trimming cost V 1 base and J 2 bases, with 12 bases left between them. The CDR3 length is 16 residues. Germline values: CDR1 LGHNA, CDR2 YNFKEQ. The CDR3 nucleotides are TGTGCCAGCAGCCAAGTAGCGGAGAAAGCCTACAATGAGCAGTTCTTC. Protein: CASSQVAEKAYNEQFF.

This clone has just one count. This chain connects TRBV5-1 to TRBJ1-6; 11 nucleotides line up with TRBD1. V shed 4 bases and J 5 bases; nucleotides not matched to a gene: 2. The CDR3 length is 15 residues. Germline lookup yields CDR1 SGHRS and CDR2 YFSETQ. The CDR3 region is CASSRDRGDNSPLHF. The CDR3 DNA follows: TGCGCCAGCAGCAGGGACAGGGGGGATAATTCACCCCTCCACTTT.

This clone has only one observation. The CDR3 region is CASSLGSNEQFF. Here the CDR3 DNA reads TGTGCCAGCTCCCTTGGGAGCAATGAGCAGTTCTTC. The rearrangement uses TRBV18 and TRBJ2-1; the D gene is possibly TRBD2 (5 bases). Germline CDR1 KGHSH, CDR2 LQKENI. V was pared by 6 bases and J by 6 bases, with 9 bases between. CDR3 length: 12 amino acids.

V is TRBV5-6 and J is TRBJ2-2, with D tentatively TRBD2 (6 bases). Trimming cost V 1 base and J 4 bases, with 14 bases left between them. CDR1 is SGHDT, CDR2 YYEEEE, per germline. The CDR3 is 16 amino acids. CDR3 protein: CASSLLRGTGTGELFF. CDR3 nucleotide sequence: TGTGCCAGCAGCTTGCTTCGGGGGACGGGCACCGGGGAGCTGTTTTTT.

V and J are TRBV18 and TRBJ1-1; D remains ambiguous. V was pared by 3 bases and J by 1 base, with 9 bases between. The CDR3 totals 14 residues. Germline values: CDR1 KGHSH, CDR2 LQKENI. The CDR3 region has the DNA TGTGCCAGCTCACCTTTTACAGCGAACACTGAAGCTTTCTTT. Amino acids: CASSPFTANTEAFF.

V is TRBV6-6 and J is TRBJ2-2; D might be TRBD2 (5 bases). The germline V gene encodes CDR1 MNHNY and CDR2 SVGAGI (reference sequence). V shed 5 bases and J shed 2 bases, with 18 bases lying between them. The CDR3 length is 17 residues. CDR3 in DNA: TGTGCCAGCAGTCGCTCGGGAATAGGACCTAACACCGGGGAGCTGTTTTTT. Translated, it gives CASSRSGIGPNTGELFF.

This chain joins TRBV5-4 and TRBJ1-1; 8 bases fit TRBD1. This CDR3 is built from 14 residues. Germline CDR1 is SGHNT and CDR2 is YYREEE (reference sequence). V was pared by 3 bases and J by 4 bases, with 5 bases of the junction left unmatched. The CDR3: CASSYQGAGTEAFF. The CDR3 DNA is TGTGCCAGCAGCTATCAGGGGGCAGGCACTGAAGCTTTCTTT. Drawing the rest from reference TRBV5-4 and TRBJ1-1, the complete variable domain is ETGVTQSPTHLIKTRGQQVTLRCSSQSGHNTVSWYQQALGQGPQFIFQYYREEENGRGNFPPRFSGLQFPNYSSELNVNALELDDSALYLCASSYQGAGTEAFFGQGTRLTVV.

The V gene is TRBV7-9, the J gene TRBJ1-1; the D gene is possibly TRBD1 (5 bases). CDR1 and CDR2 from the germline V gene are SEHNR and FQNEAQ (reference sequence). The V and J ends lost 5 bases and 0 bases respectively, with 13 bases between them. This CDR3 contains 15 residues. In DNA form, the CDR3 reads TGTGCCAGCAGCGAACTGGACATCATGAACACTGAAGCTTTCTTT. It is translated as CASSELDIMNTEAFF.